This T cell receptor (beta chain) was identified in a study of cytomegalovirus exposure and HLA in healthy donors. Germline V gene lookup returns CDR1 SGHRS and CDR2 YFSETQ. This CDR3 spans 14 amino acids. V gave up 4 bases and J gave up 7 bases; unmatched junction bases: 6. 13 Jbeta primers and 60 Vbeta primers were used for the PCR. Some clones are missing from TCRdb's copy, which holds only in-frame ones; the method was immunoSEQ multiplex PCR. The table lists about 170,000 clones, about 85% of them singletons. The sequenced sample was PBMCs. The V and J genes are TRBV5-1 and TRBJ1-2, with 11 bases that match TRBD1. The clonotype originates from a man aged 18 to 30 in good health and CMV-seropositive. Here the CDR3 reads CASSTGQGAFGYTF. DNA for the CDR3: TGCGCCAGCAGCACAGGACAGGGGGCCTTTGGCTACACCTTC.